The T cell receptor beta chain under discussion was sequenced for a study of identifying expanded T cells in peripheral blood. Study-level findings and limits: Technical replicates showed around 1.2 changed clones; roughly two weeks 15 to 20; four weeks 19. Approximately two-week clone count variance significantly increased as total template count grew.

The germline V gene encodes CDR1 SGHNT and CDR2 YYREEE (reference sequence). The CDR3 has 13 amino acids. J gave up 5 bases and V 5 bases, and 4 bases lay outside the gene matches. In regard to this clone: As yet, its antigen is unknown.

Some clones are missing from TCRdb's copy, which holds only in-frame ones; the method was immunoSEQ multiplex PCR. The sample lists roughly 130,000 clones, 86% seen once, with 8% to 9% in the top ten. No infections or other immune events were documented during collection. The TCR comes from a person between 18 and 75 years old in good health. What was sequenced was blood. The chain carries TRBV5-4 and TRBJ2-5, with 9 bases identical to TRBD1. The CDR3 is CASRQDRGETQYF. DNA for the CDR3: TGTGCCAGCAGACAAGACAGGGGGGAGACCCAGTACTTC.